This TCR beta chain stems from a study of blood T cells in healthy people across ages. Overall study context: Template switching caught about one barcoded beta molecule for each two T cells. General study results and limits: From one million sequenced T cells, diversity estimates were lower bounds. The percentage of naive T cells correlated strongly with TCR beta diversity. Versus aged donors, long-lived donors had higher diversity and more naive CD4+ cells.

Combining a sample-barcoded 5' primer with a J-beta primer mix, a second PCR ran for roughly 7 to 12 cycles. Using its own MiXCR run on the 5' RACE reads, TCRdb lists one record per CDR3 protein. The sample yields roughly 680,000 distinct CDR3 sequences, approximately 50% seen once. With respect to this clonotype: What it recognizes is unknown.

Per germline, CDR1 MDHEN and CDR2 SYDVKM. V lost 8 bases and J lost 4, with 9 bases in between. This CDR3 region has 12 residues. This rearrangement joins TRBV28 to TRBJ1-5; D remains ambiguous. The sample was blood. This receptor was obtained from a woman aged 60-70 years in good health. The CDR3 here is CASADLNQPQHF. The CDR3 nucleotides read TGTGCCAGCGCCGATCTAAATCAGCCCCAGCATTTT.